This T cell receptor beta chain was sequenced for a study of blood T cell repertoires in COVID-19. Study information: Samples of COVID-19 (acute and convalescent) were obtained from the United States, Italy and Spain.

J was trimmed by 7 bases and V by 5 bases; bases with no gene match: 10. This CDR3 is 13 amino acids long. The germline V gene encodes CDR1 GTSNPN and CDR2 SVGIG (reference sequence). Ages ranged from roughly 18 to 100 years, with residence in about 23 US areas. Recovery meant two consecutive negative NP/OP PCR tests, professional clearance, or resolved symptoms. Source study methods: Estimation of nucleated cell counts was performed using reference gene primer amplification. Sequencing used immunoSEQ multiplex PCR; TCRdb keeps in-frame clones, though not all of them. V, J and clone size are taken as reported in that table, and D and trimming were inferred from the DNA itself. The sample gives under 200,000 clones, roughly 90% of which show up once; approximately 8% is in the top ten.

The V gene is TRBV30, the J gene TRBJ1-1, with TRBD1 matching over 7 bases. This TCR was sampled from a woman under 30 who had recovered from COVID-19. Sequenced input: PBMCs or T cells enriched from blood (not recorded which). The CDR3: CAWGEGAYVEAFF. CDR3 nucleotides: TGTGCCTGGGGTGAGGGGGCGTACGTTGAAGCTTTCTTT.